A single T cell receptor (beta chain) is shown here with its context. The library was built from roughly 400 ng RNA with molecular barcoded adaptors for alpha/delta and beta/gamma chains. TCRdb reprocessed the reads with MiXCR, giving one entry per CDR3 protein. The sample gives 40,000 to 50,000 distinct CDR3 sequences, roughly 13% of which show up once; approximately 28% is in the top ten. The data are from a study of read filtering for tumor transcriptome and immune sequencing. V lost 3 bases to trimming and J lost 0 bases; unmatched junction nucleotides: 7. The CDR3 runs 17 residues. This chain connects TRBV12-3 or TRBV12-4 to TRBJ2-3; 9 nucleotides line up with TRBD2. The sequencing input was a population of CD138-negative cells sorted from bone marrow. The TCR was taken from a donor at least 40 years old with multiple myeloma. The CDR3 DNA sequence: TGTGCCAGCAGTTTGCCCCGACTAGCGGCAAGCACAGATACGCAGTATTTT. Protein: CASSLPRLAASTDTQYF.